One and the same sample provided the 6 T cell receptor beta chains below, sequenced in a study of beta chain features in type 1 diabetes (dated 2018 in TCRdb). The study at large found these results: In all four CD4+ subsets, TCRB CDR3 length was moderately but significantly shorter in type 1 diabetes patients.

Libraries were made using the immunoSEQ multiplex PCR assay. The entire amount of isolated RNA was reverse transcribed using the High Capacity cDNA Reverse Transcription Kit, so the sequenced TCRB transcripts were expressed ones. TCRdb took over this immuneACCESS table, retaining in-frame rearrangements with V and J assigned. Such tables are incomplete; in checked studies, under half of the missing clones stem from an unresolved V gene, and the remainder is unexplained. The sample table holds more than 550,000 clones, of which over 11% were seen once. The ten largest clones represent 0.03% to 0.045% of the sample. These TCRs' antigens remain unknown. The sequenced sample was naive CD4+ T cells from blood. Per the publication, the cell subset or site label means: true naive CD4+ T cells. Every receptor here comes from a man in his late teens or twenties with type 1 diabetes.

In its sample, this clone was seen a few times. This chain uses TRBV28 with TRBJ1-2, with a tentative D call TRBD1 (5 bases). Between the trimmed V and J ends, which lost 5 bases and 9 bases, there was a span of 19 bases. This CDR3 has 14 amino acids. Per germline, CDR1 MDHEN and CDR2 SYDVKM. CDR3 bases: TGTGCCAGCAGTATCTCGACGAGGGGACGAAGCTACACCTTC. It encodes CASSISTRGRSYTF.

This sequence joins TRBV4-2 and TRBJ2-2; a weak D match, TRBD1 (5 bases). There are 13 residues in the CDR3. In germline, CDR1 is LGHNA, CDR2 YNFKEQ. The V end was cut by 6 bases, the J end by 4 bases, with 9 bases between. CDR3 DNA sequence: TGTGCCAGCAGACCTGACAGCACCGGGGAGCTGTTTTTT. Amino acids: CASRPDSTGELFF.

The CDR3: CASSATGDQPQHF. In DNA, the CDR3 is TGTGCCAGCAGCGCGACAGGGGATCAGCCCCAGCATTTT. This chain links TRBV9 with TRBJ1-5; 8 bases align to TRBD1. CDR1 is SGDLS, CDR2 YYNGEE, per germline. This CDR3 region has 13 residues. V was clipped by 3 bases and J by 5 bases; unmatched bases: 1.

The chain carries TRBV9 and TRBJ2-1; D unresolved. Trimming took off 4 bases at V and 9 bases at J, with 14 bases between the two ends. Looked up from germline, CDR1 is SGDLS and CDR2 is YYNGEE. This CDR3 region has 13 residues. The CDR3 is CASSPNLRGEQFF. The CDR3 DNA follows: TGTGCCAGCAGCCCTAACCTCAGAGGTGAGCAGTTCTTC.

The chain links TRBV4-3 to TRBJ2-3, with D perhaps matching TRBD1 or TRBD2 (5 bases each). The germline CDR1 and CDR2 sequences are LGHNA and YSLEER. Trimming left V 1 base short and J 1 base short, with 18 bases between. The CDR3 covers 18 residues. This chain's CDR3 is CASSQGGTSQTRTDTQYF. CDR3 nucleotide sequence: TGCGCCAGCAGCCAAGGAGGGACCTCACAAACTCGCACAGATACGCAGTATTTT.

The CDR3: CAWNSGLGSPLHF. Here the CDR3 DNA reads TGTGCCTGGAATTCAGGGCTCGGTTCACCCCTCCACTTT. V gene TRBV30 combines with J gene TRBJ1-6, with a weak D call TRBD1 (5 bases). Trimming removed 4 bases at V and 9 bases at J, with 13 bases between. CDR1 and CDR2 (germline): GTSNPN, SVGIG (reference sequence). This CDR3 is built from 13 residues.